Listed below are T cell receptor beta chains from one sample, sequenced in a study of STAT5B mutations in CD4+ large granular lymphocyte leukemia. Clones were sequenced by immunoSEQ multiplex PCR, and TCRdb holds only the in-frame ones, with some missing. The data contain tens of thousands of clones, around 85% of them seen just once; the ten biggest clones take up 0.35%. Specimen: CD4+ T cells from blood buffy coats. The receptors here all came from a human donor in good health. Both conserved end residues are part of each CDR3. Each record gives: D gene, V gene, clone size, J gene, CDR3 protein, CDR3 DNA. A D gene is named only where the DNA matches it firmly. A row's size may be missing; if present it is once, few, many or a size class.

TRBD1	TRBV30	few	TRBJ1-3	CAWSVPGQTSGNTIYF	TGTGCCTGGAGTGTACCGGGACAGACCTCTGGAAACACCATATATTTT
TRBD1	TRBV7-8	NA	TRBJ2-2	CASSSRGQGLRELFF	TGTGCCAGCAGCTCTAGGGGACAGGGATTGCGGGAGCTGTTTTTT
TRBD1	TRBV4-3	few	TRBJ1-5	CASSQRGGVDRGIQPQHF	TGCGCCAGCAGCCAAAGGGGGGGGGTCGACAGGGGTATCCAGCCCCAGCATTTT
NA	TRBV19	NA	TRBJ1-2	CASNPWGAGGYTF	TGTGCCAGTAATCCATGGGGGGCAGGAGGCTACACCTTC
NA	TRBV29-1	NA	TRBJ2-2	CSVLHRSDNTGELFF	TGCAGCGTCCTCCACAGGTCGGATAACACCGGGGAGCTGTTTTTT
NA	TRBV18	NA	TRBJ2-1	CASSPATTAHNEQFF	TGTGCCAGCTCCCCCGCGACAACAGCTCACAATGAGCAGTTCTTC
NA	TRBV6-5	NA	TRBJ2-1	CASSGGNEQFF	TGTGCCAGCAGTGGAGGCAATGAGCAGTTCTTC
NA	TRBV27	NA	TRBJ1-1	CASSFLGQQNTEAFF	TGTGCCAGCAGCTTCCTTGGACAACAGAACACTGAAGCTTTCTTT
TRBD1	TRBV4-1	NA	TRBJ1-1	CASSQKGDSQNTEAFF	TGCGCCAGCAGCCAAAAGGGGGACAGTCAGAACACTGAAGCTTTCTTT
TRBD2	TRBV18	NA	TRBJ2-3	CASSGREADTQYF	TGTGCCAGCTCCGGACGGGAGGCAGATACGCAGTATTTT
TRBD1	TRBV28	NA	TRBJ2-7	CASSQMMGQGFEQYF	TGTGCCAGCAGCCAAATGATGGGACAGGGGTTCGAGCAGTACTTC
NA	TRBV6-6	NA	TRBJ1-3	CASSYSLGSGGNTIYF	TGTGCCAGCAGTTACTCTTTGGGCTCAGGGGGAAACACCATATATTTT
TRBD2	TRBV4-2	NA	TRBJ2-7	CASSPLGRDLYYEQYF	TGTGCCAGCAGCCCGCTGGGGAGGGACCTGTACTACGAGCAGTACTTC
NA	TRBV5-7	few	TRBJ2-7	CASSAVKASNPYEQYF	TGTGCCAGCAGCGCCGTAAAGGCCAGTAATCCTTACGAGCAGTACTTC
NA	TRBV7-8	NA	TRBJ1-4	CASSFTRTFLGEKLFF	TGTGCCAGCAGCTTTACAAGGACCTTTCTGGGTGAAAAACTGTTTTTT
TRBD2	TRBV15	once	TRBJ2-1	CATSRQPGLAGNEQFF	TGTGCCACCAGCAGACAACCGGGACTAGCGGGAAATGAGCAGTTCTTC
TRBD1	TRBV10-3	NA	TRBJ1-1	CAILGEGARTEAFF	TGTGCCATCCTAGGGGAGGGGGCGAGAACTGAAGCTTTCTTT
NA	TRBV7-2	NA	TRBJ2-3	CASSLVRVGGDTQYF	TGTGCCAGCAGCTTAGTCCGCGTGGGAGGAGATACGCAGTATTTT
TRBD2	TRBV18	few	TRBJ2-7	CASSPPTSMKGEQYF	TGTGCCAGCTCACCCCCGACTAGCATGAAGGGCGAGCAGTACTTC
TRBD1	TRBV18	NA	TRBJ1-1	CASSPRDSRNTEAFF	TGTGCCAGCTCACCAAGGGACAGCCGAAACACTGAAGCTTTCTTT
NA	TRBV5-1	NA	TRBJ2-5	CASSLSRDTRGETQYF	TGCGCCAGCAGCTTGTCCCGGGACACCCGCGGAGAGACCCAGTACTTC
NA	TRBV15	NA	TRBJ2-7	CATSRDPYTYEQYF	TGTGCCACCAGCAGAGATCCTTACACCTACGAGCAGTACTTC
NA	TRBV30	few	TRBJ1-2	CAWRGTPGYTF	TGTGCCTGGAGGGGCACCCCGGGCTACACCTTC
TRBD2	TRBV30	once	TRBJ2-3	CAWTLLAGGYTQYF	TGTGCCTGGACCCTACTAGCGGGGGGATATACGCAGTATTTT
NA	TRBV29-1	NA	TRBJ2-5	CSVEDREETQYF	TGCAGCGTTGAAGACAGGGAAGAGACCCAGTACTTC
TRBD1	TRBV6-6	NA	TRBJ1-5	CASSYSGGLNQPQHF	TGTGCCAGCAGTTACTCAGGGGGCCTCAATCAGCCCCAGCATTTT
TRBD1	TRBV28	NA	TRBJ2-7	CASSSGTGRRYEQYF	TGTGCCAGCAGTTCAGGGACAGGGAGACGCTACGAGCAGTACTTC
NA	TRBV15	NA	TRBJ2-7	CATSRDQFREQYF	TGTGCCACCAGCAGAGATCAGTTCAGGGAGCAGTACTTC
NA	TRBV28	NA	TRBJ1-2	CASSPTTLNGYTF	TGTGCCAGCAGCCCAACCACTTTGAATGGCTACACCTTC
TRBD1	TRBV6-4	NA	TRBJ2-2	CASSRQTGDTGELFF	TGTGCCAGCAGCCGACAAACAGGGGACACCGGGGAGCTGTTTTTT
TRBD1	TRBV2	NA	TRBJ2-7	CASSDRQGVSYEQYF	TGTGCCAGCAGTGATCGACAGGGGGTCTCCTACGAGCAGTACTTC
NA	TRBV28	NA	TRBJ2-7	CASSRPTTVYEQYF	TGTGCCAGCAGTAGGCCCACGACGGTCTACGAGCAGTACTTC
TRBD1	TRBV2	NA	TRBJ1-2	CASSEQGASDYGYTF	TGTGCCAGCAGTGAACAGGGGGCATCGGACTATGGCTACACCTTC
TRBD2	TRBV7-7	once	TRBJ2-3	CASSPGTSARTDTQYF	TGTGCCAGCAGCCCCGGGACTAGCGCCCGCACAGATACGCAGTATTTT
NA	TRBV27	NA	TRBJ2-3	CASSSSRLFAQYF	TGTGCCAGCAGTTCCTCGCGTCTATTCGCGCAGTATTTT
TRBD2	TRBV5-1	NA	TRBJ2-7	CASSLRLAGGSAYEQYF	TGCGCCAGCAGCTTACGACTAGCGGGGGGGTCAGCCTACGAGCAGTACTTC
TRBD1	TRBV7-8	NA	TRBJ2-1	CASSDSDRGFWNEQFF	TGTGCCAGCAGCGACTCGGACAGGGGCTTTTGGAATGAGCAGTTCTTC
NA	TRBV11-3	NA	TRBJ2-2	CASSPSQGRAGGELFF	TGTGCCAGCAGCCCCAGCCAGGGGCGAGCTGGAGGGGAGCTGTTTTTT
TRBD1	TRBV6-5	NA	TRBJ1-5	CASSLGQGDQPQHF	TGTGCCAGCAGCTTAGGACAGGGCGATCAGCCCCAGCATTTT
TRBD1	TRBV30	NA	TRBJ1-2	CAWSAARTGGHYGYTF	TGTGCCTGGAGCGCCGCCCGGACAGGGGGCCACTATGGCTACACCTTC
TRBD1	TRBV19	NA	TRBJ1-5	CASSRGGEGQPQHF	TGTGCCAGCAGCAGAGGGGGCGAGGGTCAGCCCCAGCATTTT
TRBD2	TRBV5-6	NA	TRBJ2-2	CASSPPSGVNTGELFF	TGTGCCAGCAGCCCTCCTAGCGGGGTAAACACCGGGGAGCTGTTTTTT
NA	TRBV9	NA	TRBJ2-6	CASSVAYSVGTGANVLTF	TGTGCCAGCAGCGTAGCTTATTCGGTCGGGACTGGGGCCAACGTCCTGACTTTC
TRBD1	TRBV28	NA	TRBJ1-1	CASSLHPGTGSAEAFF	TGTGCCAGCAGTCTCCACCCCGGGACAGGGAGCGCTGAAGCTTTCTTT
NA	TRBV9	NA	TRBJ1-6	CASSVDPSSYNSPLHF	TGTGCCAGCAGCGTAGATCCGAGCTCCTATAATTCACCCCTCCACTTT
TRBD1	TRBV5-1	NA	TRBJ1-6	CASSFGDSLGSPLHF	TGCGCCAGCAGCTTCGGGGACAGTCTGGGTTCACCCCTCCACTTT
NA	TRBV30	NA	TRBJ2-1	CAWSVLYGLASSYNEQFF	TGTGCCTGGAGTGTACTTTATGGTCTGGCTAGCTCCTACAATGAGCAGTTCTTC
TRBD1	TRBV15	once	TRBJ2-3	CATSRVGQVGDTQYF	TGTGCCACCAGCAGAGTGGGACAGGTCGGAGATACGCAGTATTTT
TRBD1	TRBV4-3	NA	TRBJ2-1	CASSQEPGGSYNEQFF	TGCGCCAGCAGCCAAGAGCCAGGGGGCTCCTACAATGAGCAGTTCTTC
NA	TRBV23-1	NA	TRBJ2-7	CASSLTGGRSYEQYF	TGCGCCAGCAGCCTGACGGGGGGCCGCTCCTACGAGCAGTACTTC
NA	TRBV19	NA	TRBJ1-4	CASRLARLANEKLFF	TGTGCCAGTAGACTCGCTCGGCTGGCTAATGAAAAACTGTTTTTT
NA	TRBV28	NA	TRBJ2-7	CATTGMVRFEQYF	TGTGCCACCACGGGGATGGTTCGCTTCGAGCAGTACTTC
NA	TRBV19	NA	TRBJ2-3	CASSVGLTTDTQYF	TGTGCCAGTAGTGTGGGGTTAACGACAGATACGCAGTATTTT
NA	TRBV28	once	TRBJ2-2	CASNNIGGELFF	TGTGCCAGCAATAATATCGGCGGGGAGCTGTTTTTT
NA	TRBV10-3	NA	TRBJ1-5	CAIRAGADQPQHF	TGTGCCATCAGGGCAGGGGCGGATCAGCCCCAGCATTTT
TRBD2	TRBV27	NA	TRBJ2-3	CASSSRGGVQTSLRTDTQYF	TGTGCCAGCAGTTCCCGGGGGGGGGTTCAGACTAGCCTGAGGACAGATACGCAGTATTTT
NA	TRBV28	once	TRBJ2-2	CASSSGAYTGELFF	TGTGCCAGCAGTTCCGGGGCGTACACCGGGGAGCTGTTTTTT
TRBD2	TRBV9	NA	TRBJ2-1	CASSVDLTGGYNEQFF	TGTGCCAGCAGCGTAGACCTAACGGGAGGCTACAATGAGCAGTTCTTC
NA	TRBV14	few	TRBJ1-1	CASSLRDLRNMNTEAFF	TGTGCCAGCAGCCTCAGGGACTTAAGAAACATGAACACTGAAGCTTTCTTT